This is a list of T cell receptor beta chains from one sample in a study of blood T cell repertoires in COVID-19. TCRdb's copy holds only in-frame clones and misses some; the assay was immunoSEQ multiplex PCR. This sample yields just over 350,000 clones, of which more than 85% are seen a single time; approximately 3% belongs to the top ten. Material: PBMCs or T cells enriched from blood (not recorded which). These receptor sequences come from a young woman who had recovered from COVID-19. CDR3s include the opening cysteine and the closing phenylalanine or tryptophan. Each record gives: V gene, clone size, D gene, J gene, CDR3 protein, CDR3 DNA. A D gene is named only where the DNA matches it firmly. Clone size, where shown, is once, few, many, or a class for clones that have expanded.

v_call: TRBV6-6; clone_size: .; d_call: .; j_call: TRBJ2-7; cdr3_aa: CASSSGNREYYEQYF; cdr3_nt: TGTGCCAGCAGTTCCGGGAACAGGGAGTACTACGAGCAGTACTTC
v_call: TRBV6-1; clone_size: .; d_call: TRBD2; j_call: TRBJ2-1; cdr3_aa: CASSELTSGTEQFF; cdr3_nt: TGTGCCAGCAGTGAACTAACTAGCGGGACCGAGCAGTTCTTC
v_call: TRBV5-6; clone_size: .; d_call: .; j_call: TRBJ1-1; cdr3_aa: CASRFRGGAEAFF; cdr3_nt: TGTGCCAGCAGGTTTAGGGGTGGAGCTGAAGCTTTCTTT
v_call: TRBV9; clone_size: few; d_call: .; j_call: TRBJ1-3; cdr3_aa: CASSLAGTAGNTIYF; cdr3_nt: TGTGCCAGCAGCCTCGCGGGGACGGCTGGAAACACCATATATTTT
v_call: TRBV7-9; clone_size: .; d_call: TRBD1; j_call: TRBJ1-4; cdr3_aa: CASSPRTGGSINEKLFF; cdr3_nt: TGTGCCAGCAGCCCTCGGACAGGGGGCTCAATTAATGAAAAACTGTTTTTT
v_call: TRBV15; clone_size: .; d_call: TRBD1; j_call: TRBJ1-4; cdr3_aa: CATSSPRGTGIEKLFF; cdr3_nt: TGTGCCACCAGCAGTCCTCGGGGGACAGGGATTGAAAAACTGTTTTTT
v_call: TRBV9; clone_size: once; d_call: .; j_call: TRBJ2-1; cdr3_aa: CASSLGASYNEQFF; cdr3_nt: TGTGCCAGCAGCCTAGGTGCCAGCTACAATGAGCAGTTCTTC
v_call: TRBV2; clone_size: .; d_call: TRBD2; j_call: TRBJ2-7; cdr3_aa: CASGAHLLAGDPSYEQYF; cdr3_nt: TGTGCCAGCGGAGCACACTTACTAGCGGGAGACCCCTCCTACGAGCAGTACTTC
v_call: TRBV7-8; clone_size: .; d_call: TRBD2; j_call: TRBJ2-5; cdr3_aa: CASSSTLAGGPETQYF; cdr3_nt: TGTGCCAGCAGCTCAACACTAGCGGGGGGGCCAGAGACCCAGTACTTC
v_call: TRBV2; clone_size: .; d_call: .; j_call: TRBJ1-4; cdr3_aa: CASRTVSTNEKLFF; cdr3_nt: TGTGCCAGCAGGACAGTTTCCACTAATGAAAAACTGTTTTTT
v_call: TRBV28; clone_size: .; d_call: TRBD2; j_call: TRBJ2-5; cdr3_aa: CASSEMGAGGQETQYF; cdr3_nt: TGTGCCAGCAGTGAGATGGGAGCGGGAGGTCAAGAGACCCAGTACTTC
v_call: TRBV11-2; clone_size: .; d_call: .; j_call: TRBJ1-2; cdr3_aa: CASSRTPGGYGYTF; cdr3_nt: TGTGCCAGCAGCCGGACCCCCGGGGGCTATGGCTACACCTTC
v_call: TRBV9; clone_size: .; d_call: TRBD1; j_call: TRBJ1-3; cdr3_aa: CASSVASGQGYTIYF; cdr3_nt: TGTGCCAGCAGCGTAGCTTCGGGACAGGGGTACACCATATATTTT
v_call: TRBV11-2; clone_size: .; d_call: .; j_call: TRBJ1-4; cdr3_aa: CASSLQGLLNEKLFF; cdr3_nt: TGTGCCAGCAGCTTACAGGGACTTCTTAATGAAAAACTGTTTTTT
v_call: TRBV5-5; clone_size: .; d_call: TRBD1; j_call: TRBJ1-1; cdr3_aa: CASSLTGGTEAFF; cdr3_nt: TGTGCCAGCAGCTTAACAGGGGGCACTGAAGCTTTCTTT
v_call: TRBV4-2; clone_size: .; d_call: TRBD2; j_call: TRBJ2-1; cdr3_aa: CASSQDPSGHNEQFF; cdr3_nt: TGTGCCAGCAGCCAAGACCCTAGCGGGCACAATGAGCAGTTCTTC
v_call: TRBV9; clone_size: .; d_call: TRBD1; j_call: TRBJ1-1; cdr3_aa: CASSPRQGLNTEAFF; cdr3_nt: TGTGCCAGCAGCCCCAGACAGGGCTTGAACACTGAAGCTTTCTTT
v_call: TRBV7-8; clone_size: once; d_call: .; j_call: TRBJ1-2; cdr3_aa: CASSFQANNYGYTF; cdr3_nt: TGTGCCAGCAGCTTCCAGGCCAACAACTATGGCTACACCTTC
v_call: TRBV5-5; clone_size: .; d_call: .; j_call: TRBJ2-5; cdr3_aa: CASSDPSGRFETQYF; cdr3_nt: TGTGCCAGCAGCGACCCCAGCGGGCGGTTTGAGACCCAGTACTTC
v_call: TRBV24-1; clone_size: .; d_call: .; j_call: TRBJ2-1; cdr3_aa: CATSETGSYNEQFF; cdr3_nt: TGTGCCACCAGTGAAACGGGCTCCTACAATGAGCAGTTCTTC
v_call: TRBV6-5; clone_size: .; d_call: .; j_call: TRBJ1-1; cdr3_aa: CASSYDAGSGAFF; cdr3_nt: TGTGCCAGCAGTTACGACGCAGGGTCGGGAGCTTTCTTT
v_call: TRBV9; clone_size: .; d_call: TRBD1; j_call: TRBJ1-2; cdr3_aa: CASSPGTGDGYTF; cdr3_nt: TGTGCCAGCAGCCCCGGGACAGGGGACGGCTACACCTTC
v_call: TRBV7-3; clone_size: once; d_call: .; j_call: TRBJ1-1; cdr3_aa: CASSLTGGYTEAFF; cdr3_nt: TGTGCCAGCAGCTTAACCGGGGGTTACACTGAAGCTTTCTTT
v_call: TRBV6-5; clone_size: .; d_call: TRBD1; j_call: TRBJ1-2; cdr3_aa: CATGQEIYGYTF; cdr3_nt: TGTGCCACGGGACAGGAGATCTATGGCTACACCTTC
v_call: TRBV5-1; clone_size: .; d_call: TRBD1; j_call: TRBJ2-2; cdr3_aa: CASSREGQVSTGELFF; cdr3_nt: TGCGCCAGCAGTCGTGAAGGACAGGTCAGCACCGGGGAGCTGTTTTTT
v_call: TRBV20-1; clone_size: few; d_call: TRBD1; j_call: TRBJ1-5; cdr3_aa: CSASSTGGNNQPQHF; cdr3_nt: TGCAGTGCTAGTTCGACAGGGGGAAACAATCAGCCCCAGCATTTT
v_call: TRBV27; clone_size: .; d_call: TRBD2; j_call: TRBJ2-7; cdr3_aa: CASRTSGGNPYEQYF; cdr3_nt: TGTGCCAGCAGGACTAGCGGGGGGAATCCCTACGAGCAGTACTTC